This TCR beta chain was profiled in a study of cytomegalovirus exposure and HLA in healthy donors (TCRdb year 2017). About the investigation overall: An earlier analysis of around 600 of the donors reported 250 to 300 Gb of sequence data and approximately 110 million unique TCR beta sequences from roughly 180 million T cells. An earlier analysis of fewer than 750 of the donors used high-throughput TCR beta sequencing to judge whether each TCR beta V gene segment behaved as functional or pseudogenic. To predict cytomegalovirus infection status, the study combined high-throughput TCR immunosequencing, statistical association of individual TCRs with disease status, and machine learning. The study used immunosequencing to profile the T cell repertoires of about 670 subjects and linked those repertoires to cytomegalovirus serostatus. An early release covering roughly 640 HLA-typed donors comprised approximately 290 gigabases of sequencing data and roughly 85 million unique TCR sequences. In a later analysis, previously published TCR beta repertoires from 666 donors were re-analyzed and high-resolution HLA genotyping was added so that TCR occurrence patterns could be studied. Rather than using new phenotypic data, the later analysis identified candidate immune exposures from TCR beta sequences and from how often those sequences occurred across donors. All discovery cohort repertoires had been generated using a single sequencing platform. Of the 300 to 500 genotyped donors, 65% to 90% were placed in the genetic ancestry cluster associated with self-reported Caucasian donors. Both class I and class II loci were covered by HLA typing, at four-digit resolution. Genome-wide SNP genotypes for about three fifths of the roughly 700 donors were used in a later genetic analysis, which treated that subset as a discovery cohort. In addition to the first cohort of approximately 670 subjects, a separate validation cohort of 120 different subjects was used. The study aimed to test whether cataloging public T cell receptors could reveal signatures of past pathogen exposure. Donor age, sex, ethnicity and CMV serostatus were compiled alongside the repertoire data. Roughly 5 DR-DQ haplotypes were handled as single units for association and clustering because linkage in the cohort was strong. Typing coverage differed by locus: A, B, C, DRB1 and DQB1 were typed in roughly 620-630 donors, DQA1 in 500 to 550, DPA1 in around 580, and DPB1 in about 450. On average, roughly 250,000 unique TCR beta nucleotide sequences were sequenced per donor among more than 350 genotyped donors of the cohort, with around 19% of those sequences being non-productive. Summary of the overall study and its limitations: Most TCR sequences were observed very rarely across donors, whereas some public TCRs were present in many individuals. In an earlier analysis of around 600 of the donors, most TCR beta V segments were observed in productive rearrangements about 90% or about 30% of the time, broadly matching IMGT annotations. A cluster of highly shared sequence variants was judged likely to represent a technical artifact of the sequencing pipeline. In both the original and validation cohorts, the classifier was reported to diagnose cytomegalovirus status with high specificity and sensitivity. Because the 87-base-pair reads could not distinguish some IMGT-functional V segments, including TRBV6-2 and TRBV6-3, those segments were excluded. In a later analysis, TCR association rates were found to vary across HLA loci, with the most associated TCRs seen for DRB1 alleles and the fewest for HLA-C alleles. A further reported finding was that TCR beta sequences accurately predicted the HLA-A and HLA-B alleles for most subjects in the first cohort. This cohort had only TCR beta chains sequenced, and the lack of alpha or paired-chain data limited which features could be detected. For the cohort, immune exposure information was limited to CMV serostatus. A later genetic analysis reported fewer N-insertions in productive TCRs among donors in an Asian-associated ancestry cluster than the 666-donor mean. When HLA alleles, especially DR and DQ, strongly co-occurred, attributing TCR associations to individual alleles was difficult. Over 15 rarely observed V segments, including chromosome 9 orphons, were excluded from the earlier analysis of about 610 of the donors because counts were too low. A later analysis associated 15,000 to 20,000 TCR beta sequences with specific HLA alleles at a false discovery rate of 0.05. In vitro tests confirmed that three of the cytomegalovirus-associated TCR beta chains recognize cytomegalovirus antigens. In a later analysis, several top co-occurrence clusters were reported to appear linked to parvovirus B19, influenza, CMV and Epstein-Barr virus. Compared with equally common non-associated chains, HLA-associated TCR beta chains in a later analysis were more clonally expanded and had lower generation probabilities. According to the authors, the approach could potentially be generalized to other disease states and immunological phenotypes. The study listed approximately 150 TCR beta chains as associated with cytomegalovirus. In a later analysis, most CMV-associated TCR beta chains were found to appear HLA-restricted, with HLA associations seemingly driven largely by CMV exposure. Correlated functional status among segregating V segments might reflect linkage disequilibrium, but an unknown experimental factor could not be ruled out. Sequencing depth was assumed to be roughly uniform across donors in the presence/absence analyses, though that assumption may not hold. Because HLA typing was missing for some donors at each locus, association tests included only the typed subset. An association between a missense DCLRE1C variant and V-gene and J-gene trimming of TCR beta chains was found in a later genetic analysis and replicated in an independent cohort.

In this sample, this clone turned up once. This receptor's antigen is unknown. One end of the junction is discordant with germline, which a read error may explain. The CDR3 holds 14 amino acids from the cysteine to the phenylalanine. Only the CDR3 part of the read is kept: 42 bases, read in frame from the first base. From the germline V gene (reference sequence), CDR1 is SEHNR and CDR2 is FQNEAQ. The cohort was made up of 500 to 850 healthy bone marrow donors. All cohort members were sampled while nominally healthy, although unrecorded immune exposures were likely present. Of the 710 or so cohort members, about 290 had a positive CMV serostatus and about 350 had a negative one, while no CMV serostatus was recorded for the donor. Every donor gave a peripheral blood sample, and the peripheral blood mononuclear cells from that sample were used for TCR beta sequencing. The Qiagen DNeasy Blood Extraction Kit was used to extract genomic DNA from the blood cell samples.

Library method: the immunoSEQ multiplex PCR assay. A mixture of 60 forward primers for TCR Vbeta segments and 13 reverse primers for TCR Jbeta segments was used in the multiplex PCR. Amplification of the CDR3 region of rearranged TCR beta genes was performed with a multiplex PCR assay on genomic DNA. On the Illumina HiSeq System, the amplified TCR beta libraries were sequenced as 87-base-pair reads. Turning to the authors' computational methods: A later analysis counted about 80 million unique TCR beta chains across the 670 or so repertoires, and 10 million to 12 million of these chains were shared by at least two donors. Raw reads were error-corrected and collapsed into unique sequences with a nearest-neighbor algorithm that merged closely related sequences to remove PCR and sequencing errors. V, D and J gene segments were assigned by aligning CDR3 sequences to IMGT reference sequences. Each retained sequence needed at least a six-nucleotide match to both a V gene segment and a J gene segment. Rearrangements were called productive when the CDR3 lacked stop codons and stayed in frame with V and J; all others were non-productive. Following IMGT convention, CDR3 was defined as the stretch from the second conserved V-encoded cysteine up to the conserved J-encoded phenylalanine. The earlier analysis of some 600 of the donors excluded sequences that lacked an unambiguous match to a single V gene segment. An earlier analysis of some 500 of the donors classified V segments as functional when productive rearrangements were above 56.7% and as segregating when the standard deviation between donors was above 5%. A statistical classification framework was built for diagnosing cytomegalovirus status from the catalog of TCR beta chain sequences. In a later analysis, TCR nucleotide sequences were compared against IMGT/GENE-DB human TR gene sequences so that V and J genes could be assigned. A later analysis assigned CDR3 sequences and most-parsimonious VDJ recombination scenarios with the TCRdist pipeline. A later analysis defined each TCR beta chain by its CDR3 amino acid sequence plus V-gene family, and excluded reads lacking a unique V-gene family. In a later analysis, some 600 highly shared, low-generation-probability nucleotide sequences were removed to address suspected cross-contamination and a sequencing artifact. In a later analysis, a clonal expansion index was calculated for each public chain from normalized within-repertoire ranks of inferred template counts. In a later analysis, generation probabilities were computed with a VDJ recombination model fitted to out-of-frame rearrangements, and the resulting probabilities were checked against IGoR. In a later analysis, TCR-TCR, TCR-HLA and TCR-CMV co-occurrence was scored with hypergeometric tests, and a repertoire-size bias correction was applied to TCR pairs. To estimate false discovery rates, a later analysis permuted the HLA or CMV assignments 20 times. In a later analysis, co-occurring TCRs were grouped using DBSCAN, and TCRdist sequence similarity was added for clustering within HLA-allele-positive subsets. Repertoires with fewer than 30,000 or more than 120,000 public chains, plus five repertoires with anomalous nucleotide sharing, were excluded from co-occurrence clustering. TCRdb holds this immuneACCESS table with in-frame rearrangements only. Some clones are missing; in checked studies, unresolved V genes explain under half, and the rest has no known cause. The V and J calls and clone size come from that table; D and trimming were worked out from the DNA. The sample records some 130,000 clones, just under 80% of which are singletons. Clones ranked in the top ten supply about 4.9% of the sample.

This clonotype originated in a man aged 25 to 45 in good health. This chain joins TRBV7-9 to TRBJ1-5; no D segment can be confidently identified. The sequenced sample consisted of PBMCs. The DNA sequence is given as TGTTCCAGCAGCTTAGGCCAAGGAGGTCAGCCCCAGCATTTT. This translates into CSSSLGQGGQPQHF.